The present T cell receptor (beta chain) was sequenced within a study of memory B cells and T cells in multiple sclerosis. About this clone itself: The antigen is undetermined.

This CDR3 spans 18 amino acids. The junction had 16 bases not matched to a gene; V was cut back by 0 bases and J by 7 bases. Germline V gene data show CDR1 as SQVTM and CDR2 as ANQGSEA. Separate sequencing covered autoproliferating (CFSE-dim) and non-proliferating (CFSE-high) T cells from stimulus-free culture. Pooled replicate wells came from around 5x10^7 CFSE-labeled PBMCs cultured 7 days without stimulus. The data were produced by immunoSEQ multiplex PCR, yet TCRdb's version contains in-frame clones alone and is incomplete. The profile shows under 50,000 clones, over 75% of them singletons. Input material: PBMCs from blood kept in culture. This chain uses TRBV29-1 with TRBJ1-2, with 11 positions matching TRBD1. This clonotype was obtained from a human donor with multiple sclerosis. The CDR3, as DNA: TGCAGCGTTGAAGATCGGGGACCCGGGACAGGGGGGGTCAGTGGCTACACCTTC. As protein: CSVEDRGPGTGGVSGYTF.